Following are 27 T cell receptor beta chains from one sample sequenced in a study of T cell responses to AZD1222 COVID-19 vaccine. Some clones are missing from TCRdb's copy, which holds only in-frame ones; the method was immunoSEQ multiplex PCR. This sample carries about 140,000 clones, around 90% of them seen once, and the ten largest clones take 7.5% to 8%. The sample consisted of peripheral blood, taken 28 days after the second dose of the MenACWY control vaccine. Receptors were obtained from an adult who received the MenACWY meningococcal vaccine as a control.

This rearrangement joins TRBV6-4 to TRBJ1-5; no definite D call. V lost 6 bases to trimming and J lost 0 bases, with 6 bases between them. The CDR3 is 13 residues long. Germline V lookup: CDR1 MRHNA, CDR2 SNTAGT. Written as DNA, the CDR3 is TGTGCCAGCAGCAAGTATAGCAATCAGCCCCAGCATTTT. Encoded protein: CASSKYSNQPQHF.

In nucleotides, the CDR3 is TGCAGTGCTAGTCCATTCTCCTCCTACGAGCAGTACTTC. Protein sequence: CSASPFSSYEQYF. The chain joins TRBV20-1 to TRBJ2-7; unclear D gene. Germline V gene sequence: CDR1 DFQATT, CDR2 SNEGSKA (reference sequence). Deletions cut 3 bases from V and 0 bases from J, with 9 bases between. The CDR3 runs 13 residues.

This chain links TRBV24-1 with TRBJ2-1; no firm D call. Trimming shortened V by 5 bases and J by 7 bases, and 8 bases separated the two germline ends. CDR3 length equals 12 residues. Germline CDR1 reads KGHDR; CDR2 reads SFDVKD. CDR3 loop: CATSVSLNEQFF. The DNA for the CDR3 is TGTGCCACCAGTGTCTCTTTAAATGAGCAGTTCTTC.

The chain joins TRBV28 to TRBJ2-5; a possible D gene is TRBD2 (7 bases). V lost 6 bases, J lost 5 bases, and 16 bases lay in between. The length of the CDR3 is 14 residues. Germline V CDR1 and CDR2: MDHEN, SYDVKM. The CDR3 sequence is CASSAGGRWETQYF. CDR3 nucleotide sequence: TGTGCCAGCAGCGCCGGGGGGCGGTGGGAGACCCAGTACTTC.

The V gene is TRBV10-2, the J gene TRBJ2-3; the match to TRBD2 covers 13 bases. Unmatched junction bases numbered 7, after V lost 4 bases and J lost 6 bases. From germline, CDR1 is WSHSY and CDR2 SAAADI. The CDR3 covers 16 residues. The CDR3 DNA reads as TGCGCCAGCAGTGGATTACTAGCGGGAGGGCTCGATACGCAGTATTTT. It codes for CASSGLLAGGLDTQYF.

The chain employs TRBV19 and TRBJ2-1; D possibly uses TRBD1 or TRBD2 (5 bases each). The length of the CDR3 is 14 residues. Trimming removed 6 bases at V and 5 bases at J, with 14 bases between. In germline, CDR1 is LNHDA, CDR2 SQIVND (reference sequence). The CDR3 sequence: CASRHPRGHNEQFF. Here the CDR3 DNA reads TGTGCCAGTAGGCACCCGAGGGGCCACAATGAGCAGTTCTTC.

The rearrangement uses TRBV18 and TRBJ2-2, with a tentative D call TRBD1 (6 bases). The CDR3 covers 16 residues. V dropped 0 bases and J dropped 4 bases, with 12 bases sitting between them. CDR1 KGHSH and CDR2 LQKENI come from the germline V gene. The CDR3 loop is CASSPPGQYLTGELFF. The CDR3, as DNA: TGTGCCAGCTCACCACCTGGACAGTATCTCACCGGGGAGCTGTTTTTT.

The V call is TRBV18, the J call TRBJ2-2; maybe TRBD2 (6 bases). From germline, CDR1 is KGHSH and CDR2 LQKENI. The CDR3 runs to 14 residues. The ends were cut back, 3 bases at V and 5 bases at J, with 10 bases in the middle. CDR3 coding DNA: TGTGCCAGCTCACCGGGACTCTTGACCGGGGAGCTGTTTTTT. It is translated as CASSPGLLTGELFF.

This clone was counted only a few times. This rearrangement joins TRBV7-6 to TRBJ2-7; 11 nucleotides match TRBD1. There are 16 residues in the CDR3. Trimming took 4 bases from V and 5 from J; bases not matched to a gene: 10. From germline, CDR1 is SGHVS and CDR2 FNYEAQ. The CDR3 sequence is CASSSWTGGTDDEQYF. The CDR3, as DNA: TGTGCCAGCAGCTCCTGGACAGGGGGCACTGACGACGAGCAGTACTTC.

The rearrangement uses TRBV18 and TRBJ1-1; D is possibly TRBD1 (5 bases). The germline V gene has CDR1 KGHSH and CDR2 LQKENI. Trimming removed 6 bases at V and 1 base at J, with 9 bases between. This CDR3 has 13 amino acids. CDR3: CASSAGTNTEAFF. As DNA, the CDR3 is TGTGCCAGCTCCGCCGGGACGAACACTGAAGCTTTCTTT.

The chain employs TRBV7-8 and TRBJ2-7; 10 bases map to TRBD1. V shed 5 bases and J 0 bases; nucleotides not matched to a gene: 4. Looked up from germline, CDR1 is SGHVS and CDR2 is FQNEAQ. CDR3 length: 15 residues. In DNA, the CDR3 is TGTGCCAGCAGCGGACAGGGGGGGGCCTCCTACGAGCAGTACTTC. Translating gives CASSGQGGASYEQYF.

This clone was found once. The J gene is TRBJ2-7, the V gene TRBV2; 10 bases line up with TRBD1. Germline trimming cut 4 bases from V and 5 bases from J; bases unmatched to any gene: 5. Germline CDR1 reads SNHLY; CDR2 reads FYNNEI. The CDR3 runs to 14 residues. The CDR3 coding sequence is TGTGCCAGCAGTGCCGGGACAGGGGTCCACGAGCAGTACTTC. It translates to CASSAGTGVHEQYF.

CDR3 in amino acids: CASSVTGQETQYF. The CDR3 DNA sequence: TGTGCCAGCAGCGTTACAGGGCAAGAGACCCAGTACTTC. This chain links TRBV9 with TRBJ2-5; D might be TRBD1 (6 bases). This CDR3 has 13 residues. V was clipped by 2 bases and J by 2 bases, with 7 bases between them. Germline V CDR1 and CDR2: SGDLS, YYNGEE.

The rearrangement links TRBV7-2 to TRBJ1-1; TRBD1 might be the D (6 bases). Germline V gene sequence: CDR1 SGHTA, CDR2 FQGNSA. The length of the CDR3 is 14 residues. V lost 4 bases, J lost 1 base, and 10 bases lay in between. The CDR3 loop reads CASSSGQPNTEAFF. In nucleotides, the CDR3 is TGTGCCAGCAGCTCCGGACAGCCGAACACTGAAGCTTTCTTT.

The chain recombines TRBV18 with TRBJ2-2; no clear D. V was pared by 6 bases and J by 0 bases, with 14 bases between. This CDR3 contains 16 residues. Germline-derived CDR1 and CDR2 are KGHSH and LQKENI. The CDR3 coding sequence is TGTGCCAGCTCTCGTAATCCGGGTACGAACACCGGGGAGCTGTTTTTT. It yields the protein CASSRNPGTNTGELFF.

The DNA for the CDR3 is TGTGCCAGCAGCTTTGCAGGGTCGGTGGATAATTCACCCCTCCACTTT. This sequence encodes CASSFAGSVDNSPLHF. V gene TRBV5-8 combines with J gene TRBJ1-6; maybe TRBD1 (5 bases). Between the trimmed V and J ends, which lost 2 bases and 5 bases, there was a span of 14 bases. The CDR3 spans 16 residues. Germline-derived CDR1 and CDR2 are SGHTS and YDEGEE.

The V and J genes are TRBV28 and TRBJ1-5; 8 nucleotides line up with TRBD1. The CDR3 consists of 13 residues. The V gene end was trimmed by 7 bases and the J gene end by 7 bases; junction bases not matched to a gene: 6. Germline V gene data show CDR1 as MDHEN and CDR2 as SYDVKM. This chain's CDR3 is CASTGTGYQPQHF. In DNA form, the CDR3 reads TGTGCCAGCACCGGGACAGGATACCAGCCCCAGCATTTT.

This rearrangement joins TRBV3-1 (or the pseudogene TRBV3-2) to TRBJ2-5, with unresolved D. The CDR3 is 13 residues long. Trimming removed 4 bases at V and 9 bases at J, with 15 bases between. Germline V gene data show CDR1 as LGHDT and CDR2 as YNNKEL (reference sequence). The DNA of the CDR3 is TGTGCCAGCAGCCGAGCCCCGCCCGAGTCCCAGTACTTC. Protein sequence: CASSRAPPESQYF.

V is TRBV7-6 and J is TRBJ2-3; D gene uncertain. The CDR3 extends over 13 amino acids. Trimming removed 5 bases from V and 10 bases from J, with 16 bases in between. CDR1 is SGHVS and CDR2 is FNYEAQ in the germline V gene. The CDR3 nucleotides read TGTGCCAGCAGCCCCTCGGTCTTTTCGGCGCAGTATTTT. Translated: CASSPSVFSAQYF.

V is TRBV6-1 and J is TRBJ1-3; D call uncertain. The V end lost 4 bases, the J end lost 0 bases, and 13 bases lay between the germline ends. Germline lookup yields CDR1 MNHNS and CDR2 SASEGT. This CDR3 is 16 amino acids long. CDR3 sequence reads: CASSAQVPSSGNTIYF. The CDR3 nucleotides read TGTGCCAGCAGTGCGCAGGTGCCGAGCTCTGGAAACACCATATATTTT.

The V gene is TRBV10-3, the J gene TRBJ2-7; D call uncertain. From germline, CDR1 is ENHRY and CDR2 SYGVKD. This CDR3 comprises 15 residues. V gave up 0 bases and J gave up 0 bases, with 9 bases separating them. The CDR3 sequence: CAISESPGSSYEQYF. The CDR3 DNA sequence: TGTGCCATCAGTGAGTCCCCTGGCAGCTCCTACGAGCAGTACTTC.

CDR3 bases: TGTGCCAGCAGCTTAACGGGTTATCAGCCCCAGCATTTT. Translated: CASSLTGYQPQHF. The gene calls are TRBV7-2 and TRBJ1-5; no reliable D call. Looked up from germline, CDR1 is SGHTA and CDR2 is FQGNSA. With 2 bases removed from V and 5 bases from J, the gap between germline ends came to 7 bases. The CDR3 covers 13 residues.

The V call is TRBV28, the J call TRBJ2-5; D is perhaps TRBD1 (5 bases). Trimming pared 4 bases from V and 9 bases from J, leaving 18 bases between. The V gene's germline CDR1 is MDHEN and CDR2 SYDVKM. The CDR3 is 14 residues long. The CDR3 region has the DNA TGTGCCAGCAGTTCCGTTGACAGCCTATTGGCCCAGTACTTC. Amino acid sequence: CASSSVDSLLAQYF.

The table lists this clone with a few counts. The chain couples TRBV14 to TRBJ1-2; the D is unclear. Per germline, CDR1 SGHDN and CDR2 FVKESK. V lost 1 base and J 1 base, leaving 13 bases between the germline ends. The CDR3 spans 16 residues. The CDR3: CASSQGPGLGNYGYTF. The DNA for the CDR3 is TGTGCCAGCAGCCAAGGCCCGGGCCTGGGTAACTATGGCTACACCTTC.

The chain uses TRBV29-1 and TRBJ2-2; 12 bases map to TRBD2. This CDR3 contains 14 residues. Trimming cost V 7 bases and J 6 bases; bases outside gene matches: 6. CDR1 and CDR2 (germline): SQVTM, ANQGSEA. For the CDR3, the DNA is TGCAGCGCCCGGACTAGCGGGGAATCCGGGGAGCTGTTTTTT. It yields the protein CSARTSGESGELFF.

In its sample, this clone was seen once. The J gene is TRBJ2-2, the V gene TRBV27; 14 bases are a match to TRBD2. Unmatched junction bases numbered 10, after V lost 5 bases and J lost 8 bases. The germline gives CDR1 MNHEY, CDR2 SMNVEV (reference sequence). This CDR3 comprises 17 residues. The CDR3 protein is CASSTTGLAGVSGELFF. DNA for the CDR3: TGTGCCAGCAGTACTACGGGACTAGCGGGGGTGTCTGGGGAGCTGTTTTTT.

The chain joins TRBV29-1 to TRBJ2-1, with 9 bases fitting TRBD2. The CDR3 loop spans 13 amino acids. V lost 2 bases, J lost 6 bases, and 2 bases stayed unmatched. The germline gives CDR1 SQVTM, CDR2 ANQGSEA. The DNA for the CDR3 is TGCAGCGTTGAACGCGGGAGGGCCAATGAGCAGTTCTTC. It translates to CSVERGRANEQFF.